A selection of T cell receptor beta chains follows, all from one sample in a study of T and B cells in COVID-19 patients. TCRdb re-called the multiplex PCR reads with MiXCR, one entry per CDR3 protein. The repertoire holds 20,000 to 30,000 distinct CDR3 sequences, with about 31% as singletons. The sequenced material came from blood. All receptors derive from a human donor who had recovered from COVID-19. Each CDR3 is given with its conserved first and last residue. A D gene is named only where the DNA matches it firmly.

>TRBJ1-5|NA|TRBV20-1
CSARQVNSNQPQHF
>TRBJ2-1|TRBD2|TRBV6-5
CASSYLSGRLRDEQFF
>TRBJ1-5|TRBD1|TRBV11-1
CASSFSLDRDQPQHF
>TRBJ2-2|NA|TRBV19
CASSQDLNTGELFF
>NA|NA|TRBV7-2
CASSLEGRSLSYEQYF
>TRBJ1-2|NA|TRBV30
CAWSRDSPDGYTF
>TRBJ1-1|NA|TRBV19
CASSQTENTEAFF
>TRBJ2-1|TRBD2|TRBV5-6
CASSVGLASYNEQFF
>TRBJ1-2|NA|TRBV18
CASSPPSYGYTF
>TRBJ2-7|TRBD2|TRBV5-5
CASSFRVTSGEQYF
>TRBJ2-3|NA|TRBV7-6
CASSATSTDTQYF
>TRBJ2-3|NA|TRBV20-1
CSASDTQDTQYF
>TRBJ2-3|NA|TRBV5-6
CASREDLEDTQYF
>TRBJ1-5|TRBD1|TRBV29-1
CSVSTGGSNQPQHF
>TRBJ2-1|TRBD2|TRBV6-2/TRBV6-3
CASSPLAGVLYNEQFF
>TRBJ2-7|NA|TRBV10-3
CAISQNYEQYF
>TRBJ2-3|TRBD2|TRBV6-5
CASSYSPSGGAKDTQYF
>TRBJ2-1|TRBD2|TRBV28
CASSSTLRLAGVVRQFF
>TRBJ2-7|NA|TRBV18
CASSIDRTSYEQYF
>TRBJ2-5|TRBD2|TRBV11-1
CASSLDPRGQETQYF
>TRBJ1-1|NA|TRBV18
CASSLDSEAFF